The 10 T cell receptor beta chains in this list originate from one sample, sequenced in a study of identical twins. MiXCR, applied by TCRdb to the 5' RACE reads, yields one record per CDR3 protein. The profile shows some 710,000 distinct CDR3 sequences, over 5% of them singletons. The sample taken for sequencing was naive T cells sorted from blood. Receptors originate from a man aged 18 to 29 in good health.

The chain joins TRBV25-1 to TRBJ1-1; D might be TRBD1 (6 bases). This CDR3 is 12 amino acids long. Per germline, CDR1 MGHDK and CDR2 SYGVNS. The V end lost 0 bases, the J end lost 11 bases, and 10 bases lay between the germline ends. CDR3 bases: TGTGCCAGCAGTGAATATTTGGGGGCGGCTTTCTTT. Its translation is CASSEYLGAAFF.

This clonotype occurred many times. The J gene is TRBJ2-1, the V gene TRBV12-3 or TRBV12-4; 8 nucleotides line up with TRBD1. The CDR3 runs 14 residues. V trimming: 6 bases; J trimming: 5 bases; junction bases outside the gene matches: 6. This CDR3 is CASSSRDRNNEQFF. CDR3 bases: TGTGCCAGCAGCAGCCGGGACAGGAACAATGAGCAGTTCTTC.

This clonotype was seen more than once but under ten times. The chain combines TRBV12-3 or TRBV12-4 with TRBJ1-4; D is uncertain. This CDR3 has 11 residues. The germline V and J ends were trimmed by 6 bases and 8 bases, with 7 bases remaining between them. The CDR3 region is CASSKWEKLFF. The CDR3 nucleotides are TGTGCCAGCAGCAAATGGGAAAAACTGTTTTTT.

The sample holds a few counts of this clonotype. The chain employs TRBV7-3 and TRBJ2-1; 9 bases are a match to TRBD2. Germline V gene sequence: CDR1 SGHTA, CDR2 FQGTGA. After removal of 4 bases from V and 2 bases from J, the junction contained 6 bases not matched to a gene. The CDR3 runs to 16 residues. CDR3 sequence (DNA): TGTGCCAGCAGCTCGTTAGCGGGAGTAACCTACAATGAGCAGTTCTTC. Encoded protein: CASSSLAGVTYNEQFF.

The J gene is TRBJ2-3, the V gene TRBV5-1, with D perhaps TRBD1 (6 bases). The CDR3 consists of 17 residues. The ends were cut back, 3 bases at V and 0 bases at J, with 17 bases in the middle. Germline CDR1 SGHRS, CDR2 YFSETQ. Here the CDR3 DNA reads TGCGCCAGCAGCTCGTTCCCGGACAGACGGAGCACAGATACGCAGTATTTT. Translating gives CASSSFPDRRSTDTQYF.

This clonotype was observed a handful of times. This chain uses TRBV5-1 with TRBJ2-2; possible D gene TRBD1, 6 bases. Germline CDR1 SGHRS, CDR2 YFSETQ. The CDR3 extends over 16 amino acids. Between the trimmed V and J ends, which lost 0 bases and 0 bases, there was a span of 9 bases. This CDR3 is CASSLADRANTGELFF. CDR3 in DNA: TGCGCCAGCAGCTTGGCGGACAGAGCGAACACCGGGGAGCTGTTTTTT. The entire variable domain, with the rest obtained from reference TRBV5-1 and TRBJ2-2, is as follows: KAGVTQTPRYLIKTRGQQVTLSCSPISGHRSVSWYQQTPGQGLQFLFEYFSETQRNKGNFPGRFSGRQFSNSRSEMNVSTLELGDSALYLCASSLADRANTGELFFGEGSRLTVL.

This clonotype was picked up many times. The chain employs TRBV10-3 and TRBJ2-3; D is perhaps TRBD2 (6 bases). CDR1 and CDR2 (germline): ENHRY, SYGVKD. V lost 0 bases, J lost 1 base, and 11 bases lay in between. The length of the CDR3 is 16 residues. The CDR3 sequence is CAISESTGARTDTQYF. For the CDR3, the DNA is TGTGCCATCAGTGAGTCGACGGGAGCTCGCACAGATACGCAGTATTTT.

The V call is TRBV7-2, the J call TRBJ1-4; D possibly corresponds to TRBD1 (5 bases). V shed 3 bases and J shed 7 bases, with 15 bases lying between them. Germline lookup yields CDR1 SGHTA and CDR2 FQGNSA. The CDR3 extends over 15 amino acids. CDR3 bases: TGTGCCAGCAGCTTCTCAGGACGGGGCGGTGAAAAACTGTTTTTT. It yields the protein CASSFSGRGGEKLFF.

The sample holds a few counts of this clonotype. The chain couples TRBV15 to TRBJ1-6; D possibly corresponds to TRBD1 (5 bases). Germline V gene lookup returns CDR1 LNHNV and CDR2 YYDKDF (reference sequence). Trimming left V 0 bases short and J 8 bases short, with 14 bases between. The CDR3 totals 16 residues. The CDR3 is CATSRDSGSRDSPLHF. For the CDR3, the DNA is TGTGCCACCAGCAGAGATTCAGGGTCTAGGGATTCACCCCTCCACTTT. Filled out from reference TRBV15 and TRBJ1-6, the complete variable domain reads DAMVIQNPRYQVTQFGKPVTLSCSQTLNHNVMYWYQQKSSQAPKLLFHYYDKDFNNEADTPDNFQSRRPNTSFCFLDIRSPGLGDTAMYLCATSRDSGSRDSPLHFGNGTRLTVT.

This clonotype was recorded at least ten times. The chain joins TRBV7-9 to TRBJ2-2, with 8 bases aligning to TRBD2. J was trimmed by 6 bases and V by 9 bases; bases with no gene match: 9. Per germline, CDR1 SEHNR and CDR2 FQNEAQ (reference sequence). CDR3 length: 14 residues. CDR3 nucleotides: TGTGCCAGTCCCGGACTAGCTCCGCCCGGGGAGCTGTTTTTT. The encoded protein is CASPGLAPPGELFF.